This entry describes one T cell receptor beta chain. The data were obtained in a study of blood T cell repertoires in COVID-19. On the study more broadly: The study drew acute and convalescent COVID-19 samples from the United States, Italy and Spain. Sample material is recorded as cDNA or gDNA derived from T cells, B-cell-depleted T cells, or PBMCs.

This CDR3 spans 13 amino acids. Looked up from germline, CDR1 is GTSNPN and CDR2 is SVGIG (reference sequence). V gave up 4 bases and J gave up 6 bases; unmatched junction bases: 6. Method: immunoSEQ multiplex PCR; TCRdb's copy keeps in-frame clones and lacks some. This sample has about 74,000 clones, with 84% found just once. Sequencing was carried out using peripheral blood. This receptor was identified in a man aged 70-80 years with acute or convalescent COVID-19. The V and J genes are TRBV30 and TRBJ1-5, with 7 bases identical to TRBD1. The CDR3, as DNA: TGTGCCTGGAACAGGGGTCAGAGTCAGCCCCAGCATTTT. As protein: CAWNRGQSQPQHF. Variable domain in full (rest from reference TRBV30 and TRBJ1-5): SQTIHQWPATLVQPVGSPLSLECTVEGTSNPNLYWYRQAAGRGLQLLFYSVGIGQISSEVPQNLSASRPQDRQFILSSKKLLLSDSGFYLCAWNRGQSQPQHFGDGTRLSIL.